Below, one T cell receptor beta chain is given with its context. This entry belongs to a study of blood T cell repertoires in COVID-19. Study-wide background: Samples taken during acute and convalescent COVID-19 were collected in the United States, Italy and Spain. Sample material is recorded as cDNA or gDNA derived from T cells, B-cell-depleted T cells, or PBMCs.

Per the study methods: Estimates of nucleated cell counts were drawn from the amplification of reference gene primers. Measured with immunoSEQ multiplex PCR; TCRdb has only the in-frame clones, and not every one. The V and J calls and clone size come from that table; D and trimming were worked out from the DNA. The table lists roughly 80,000 clones, about 76% of them singletons. The V gene's germline CDR1 is GTSNPN and CDR2 SVGIG (reference sequence). There are 12 residues in the CDR3. The germline V and J ends were trimmed by 1 base and 3 bases, with 7 bases remaining between them. This receptor was identified in a man at least 80 years old with acute or convalescent COVID-19. V and J are TRBV30 and TRBJ2-7; no clear D gene. Sequenced input: peripheral blood. CDR3 loop: CAWSAPGYEQYF. As DNA, the CDR3 is TGTGCCTGGAGTGCCCCAGGCTACGAGCAGTACTTC.